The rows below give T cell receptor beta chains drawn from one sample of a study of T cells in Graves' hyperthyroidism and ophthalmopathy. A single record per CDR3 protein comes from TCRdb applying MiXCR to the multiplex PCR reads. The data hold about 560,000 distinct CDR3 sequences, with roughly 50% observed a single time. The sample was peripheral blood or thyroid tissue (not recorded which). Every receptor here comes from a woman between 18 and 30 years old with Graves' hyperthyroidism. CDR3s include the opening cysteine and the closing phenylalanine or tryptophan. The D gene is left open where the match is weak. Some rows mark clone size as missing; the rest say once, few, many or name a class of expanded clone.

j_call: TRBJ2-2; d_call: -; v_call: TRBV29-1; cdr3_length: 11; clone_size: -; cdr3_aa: CSVVYAGELFF; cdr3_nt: TGCAGCGTCGTATATGCCGGGGAGCTGTTTTTT
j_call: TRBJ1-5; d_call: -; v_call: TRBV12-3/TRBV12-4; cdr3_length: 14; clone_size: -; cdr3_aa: CASKYGQTNQPQHF; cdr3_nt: TGTGCCAGCAAATATGGACAGACTAATCAGCCCCAGCATTTT
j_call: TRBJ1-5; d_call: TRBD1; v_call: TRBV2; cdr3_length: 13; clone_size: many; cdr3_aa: CASRDQGAQPQHF; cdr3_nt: TGTGCCAGCAGGGACCAGGGGGCCCAGCCCCAGCATTTT
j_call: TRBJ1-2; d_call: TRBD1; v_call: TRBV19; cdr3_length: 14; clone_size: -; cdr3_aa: CASSPGQVIYGYTF; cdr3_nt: TGTGCCAGTAGCCCGGGACAGGTGATCTATGGCTACACCTTC
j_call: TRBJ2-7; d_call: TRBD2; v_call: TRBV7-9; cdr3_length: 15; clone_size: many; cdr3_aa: CASSGSGTAGYEQYF; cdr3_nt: TGTGCCAGCAGTGGTAGCGGGACCGCGGGCTACGAGCAGTACTTC
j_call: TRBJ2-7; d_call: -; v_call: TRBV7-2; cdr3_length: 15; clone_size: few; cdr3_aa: CASSKGNLASSEQYF; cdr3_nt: TGTGCCAGCAGCAAGGGGAATCTAGCGAGTTCCGAGCAGTACTTC
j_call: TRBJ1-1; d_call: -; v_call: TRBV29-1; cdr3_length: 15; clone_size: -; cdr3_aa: CSVDPTPGTNTEAFF; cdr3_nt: TGCAGCGTTGATCCAACTCCCGGGACGAACACTGAAGCTTTCTTT
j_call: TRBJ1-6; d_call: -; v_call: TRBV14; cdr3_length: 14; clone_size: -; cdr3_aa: CASSQGPVRSPLHF; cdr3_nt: TGTGCCAGCAGCCAAGGGCCAGTCCGATCACCCCTCCACTTT
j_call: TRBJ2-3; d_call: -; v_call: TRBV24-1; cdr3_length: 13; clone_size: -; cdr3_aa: CATSVGLSDTQYF; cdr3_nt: TGTGCCACCAGTGTGGGGCTATCAGATACGCAGTATTTT
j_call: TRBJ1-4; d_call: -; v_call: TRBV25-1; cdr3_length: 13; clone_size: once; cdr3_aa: CASSDRAAEKLFF; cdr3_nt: TGTGCCAGCAGTGACCGGGCAGCCGAAAAACTGTTTTTT
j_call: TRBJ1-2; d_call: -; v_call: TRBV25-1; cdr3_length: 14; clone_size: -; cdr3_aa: CASLEETGHYGYTF; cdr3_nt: TGTGCCAGCTTGGAAGAGACAGGCCACTATGGCTACACCTTC
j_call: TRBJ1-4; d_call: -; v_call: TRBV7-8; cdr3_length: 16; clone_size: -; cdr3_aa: CASSLGEARENEKLFF; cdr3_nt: TGTGCCAGCAGCTTAGGGGAGGCCAGGGAGAATGAAAAACTGTTTTTT
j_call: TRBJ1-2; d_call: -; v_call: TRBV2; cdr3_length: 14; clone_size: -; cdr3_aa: CASSATPGNYGYTF; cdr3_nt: TGTGCCAGCAGTGCGACCCCGGGGAACTATGGCTACACCTTC
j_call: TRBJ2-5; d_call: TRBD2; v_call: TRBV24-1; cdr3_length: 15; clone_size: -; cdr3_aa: CATSDLRTSGETQYF; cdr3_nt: TGTGCCACCAGTGATCTGAGGACTAGCGGAGAGACCCAGTACTTC
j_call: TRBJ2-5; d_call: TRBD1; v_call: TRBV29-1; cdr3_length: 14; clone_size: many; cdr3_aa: CSVDWDSLQETQYF; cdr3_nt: TGCAGCGTTGATTGGGACAGCCTCCAAGAGACCCAGTACTTC
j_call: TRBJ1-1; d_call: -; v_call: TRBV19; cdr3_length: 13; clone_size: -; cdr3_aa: CASSIQKNTEAFF; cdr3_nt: TGTGCCAGTAGTATTCAGAAGAACACTGAAGCTTTCTTT
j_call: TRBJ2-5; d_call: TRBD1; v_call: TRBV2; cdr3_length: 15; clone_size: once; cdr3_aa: CASSEEQGARETQYF; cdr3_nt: TGTGCCAGCAGTGAAGAGCAGGGGGCGAGAGAGACCCAGTACTTC
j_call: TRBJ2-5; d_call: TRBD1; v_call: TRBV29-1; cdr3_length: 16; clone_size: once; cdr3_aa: CSAREGARSPKETQYF; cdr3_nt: TGCAGTGCTAGAGAGGGGGCGCGGTCGCCAAAAGAGACCCAGTACTTC
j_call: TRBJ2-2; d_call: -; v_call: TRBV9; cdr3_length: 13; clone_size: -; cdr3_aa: CASSSEGAGELFF; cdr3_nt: TGTGCCAGCAGCTCCGAAGGGGCCGGGGAGCTGTTTTTT
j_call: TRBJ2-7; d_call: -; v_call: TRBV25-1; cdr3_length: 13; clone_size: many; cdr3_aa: CASRHTRLNEQYF; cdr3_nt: TGTGCCAGCAGGCACACCAGGTTGAACGAGCAGTACTTC
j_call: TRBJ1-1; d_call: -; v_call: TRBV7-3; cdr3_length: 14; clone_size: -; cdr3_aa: CASSPDSKGHEAFF; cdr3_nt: TGTGCCAGCAGCCCTGACAGCAAAGGTCATGAAGCTTTCTTT
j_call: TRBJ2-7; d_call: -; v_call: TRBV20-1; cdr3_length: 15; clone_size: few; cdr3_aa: CSASGEQGLRYEQYF; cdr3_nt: TGCAGTGCTAGCGGCGAGCAGGGTTTGCGTTACGAGCAGTACTTC
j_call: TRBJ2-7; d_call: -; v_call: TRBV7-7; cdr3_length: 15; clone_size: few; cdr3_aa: CASTPPRGPRYEQYF; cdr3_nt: TGTGCTAGCACTCCCCCCAGAGGGCCCCGCTACGAGCAGTACTTC